This record concerns one TCR beta chain sequence. As yet, its antigen is unknown. Measured with immunoSEQ multiplex PCR; TCRdb has only the in-frame clones, and not every one. The sample yields 5,500 to 7,000 clones, roughly 84% seen once. The data originate from a study of T cells in localized non-small cell lung cancer. The V gene lost 6 bases and the J gene lost 4 bases, with 12 bases spanning the gap. CDR3 size: 13 residues. In germline, CDR1 is MNHNS, CDR2 SASEGT. General study findings and limits: The study found T cell clonality highest in uninvolved adjacent lung, above tumor. Of the top 100 tumor clones, median approximately 50 were in adjacent lung, 25 to 30 among its top 100. Heterogeneity remains possible because sequencing was limited to only one tumor region.

The material was peripheral blood mononuclear cells, obtained before any cancer treatment. This clonotype was sampled from an older female donor with stage II lung adenocarcinoma. V usage is TRBV6-1 and J usage is TRBJ2-5, with unresolved D. The CDR3 loop reads CASRVSPLETQYF. The DNA of the CDR3 is TGTGCCAGCAGAGTATCACCCTTAGAGACCCAGTACTTC.